The T cell receptor (beta chain) described here comes from a study of monozygotic twins with inflammatory bowel disease. The V gene's germline CDR1 is SGHRS and CDR2 YFSETQ. This CDR3 spans 16 amino acids. Study observations and caveats: Comparison of concordant versus discordant twins revealed no difference in repertoire similarity, possibly due to limited power. Diversity of TCRbeta measured by inverse Simpson was lower in IBD patients than in healthy co-twins. A lone strong IBD-associated signal or clonotype found no support.

TCRdb re-called the 5' RACE reads and shows each CDR3 protein once, DNA omitted. The sample data list around 230,000 distinct CDR3 sequences. Blood samples measuring around 2.5 ml were taken per donor. Regarding this clonotype: What it binds is unknown.

Material: blood. The chain is built from TRBV5-1 and TRBJ1-2. The receptor was derived from a human donor with ulcerative colitis or Crohn's disease, or a healthy co-twin of an affected twin (not recorded which). CDR3 region: CASSLLDTVTNYGYTF.